This TCR beta chain comes out of a study of blood T cell repertoires in COVID-19. Assay used: immunoSEQ multiplex PCR; TCRdb lists only in-frame clones, some missing. The table records roughly 180,000 clones, about 80% of them present only once. Germline-derived CDR1 and CDR2 are SGDLS and YYNGEE. V shed 3 bases, J shed 0 bases, and the junction held 4 bases outside the gene matches. The CDR3 spans 17 residues. Sequenced: PBMCs or T cells enriched from blood (not recorded which). This clonotype was obtained from a man in his sixties who had been exposed to COVID-19. The rearrangement joins TRBV9 to TRBJ2-1; 12 bases match TRBD2. CDR3 residues: CASSASTSGSSYNEQFF. DNA for the CDR3: TGTGCCAGCAGCGCGTCGACTAGCGGGAGCTCCTACAATGAGCAGTTCTTC.